The clone carrying this T cell receptor (beta chain) came up a few times. Its cognate antigen is unknown. The data belong to a study of response to subunit inactivated influenza vaccine. Study-level results: With each seasonal influenza vaccination, the authors suggested, few new T cells are recruited.

Via MiXCR, TCRdb re-called the RT-PCR reads, giving one row per CDR3 protein. The sample yields around 530,000 distinct CDR3 sequences, approximately 17% seen once. V lost 3 bases, J lost 7 bases, and 15 bases lay in between. The CDR3 length is 14 residues. The chain carries TRBV12-3 or TRBV12-4 and TRBJ1-2; D not resolved. This receptor was obtained from a man between 50 and 69 years old who received an inactivated influenza vaccine. Here the sequenced sample was CD4+ T cells sorted from PBMCs, taken less than 30 months after vaccination. The CDR3 sequence: CASSFAVGRVGYTF. The CDR3 coding sequence is TGTGCCAGCAGTTTCGCCGTAGGAAGGGTTGGCTACACCTTC.